This T cell receptor beta chain was profiled in a study of regulatory T cells in long-lasting Graves disease. This CDR3 region has 15 residues. The ends were cut back, 5 bases at V and 2 bases at J, with 16 bases in the middle. Germline lookup yields CDR1 SGHVS and CDR2 FNYEAQ. Indicated time point: persistent/refractory GD, antithyroid drugs over 5 years with positive TRAb. Researchers made the TCR library from RNA that was extracted from PBMCs. Arm-PCR of CDR3 regions and iRepertoire HTBI primers were used to build TCR beta libraries. TCRdb called the multiplex PCR reads again in MiXCR, with one record for every CDR3 protein. The profile shows some 280,000 distinct CDR3 sequences, under 25% of them singletons. This clonotype has a count of ten or more.

The sequences come from peripheral blood mononuclear cells (PBMCs), collected when the disease was refractory, from a patient treated with antithyroid drugs. The sequence was obtained from a female donor with Graves disease. V and J are TRBV7-6 and TRBJ2-7; TRBD2 might be the D (5 bases). The CDR3 nucleotides read TGTGCCAGCAGCCCTTCGGGGTTCGGGACCTACGAGCAGTACTTC. Translating it yields CASSPSGFGTYEQYF. The full variable domain, in which reference TRBV7-6 and TRBJ2-7 provide the parts outside the CDR3, is GAGVSQSPRYKVTKRGQDVALRCDPISGHVSLYWYRQALGQGPEFLTYFNYEAQQDKSGLPNDRFSAERPEGSISTLTIQRTEQRDSAMYRCASSPSGFGTYEQYFGPGTRLTVT.